The rows below give T cell receptor beta chains drawn from one sample of a study of blood T cell repertoires in COVID-19. Some clones are missing from TCRdb's copy, which holds only in-frame ones; the method was immunoSEQ multiplex PCR. The sample lists tens of thousands of clones, 88% seen once, with under 6% in the top ten. The sample comprised peripheral blood. The receptors derive from a human donor in a cohort sampled during active COVID-19. Both conserved end residues are part of each CDR3. The D gene is left open where the match is weak. For some rows the clone size is stated as once, few or many, or as a class when expanded; others skip it.

D gene	J gene	clone size	V gene	CDR3 protein	CDR3 DNA
.	TRBJ1-2	.	TRBV3-1/TRBV3-2	CASSQEPGNYGYTF	TGTGCCAGCAGCCAAGAACCCGGTAACTATGGCTACACCTTC
.	TRBJ2-2	.	TRBV30	CAWSIGLGELFF	TGTGCCTGGAGTATCGGGTTGGGGGAGCTGTTTTTT
TRBD2	TRBJ2-1	.	TRBV6-6	CASRQATVSGGDEQFF	TGTGCCAGCAGGCAAGCAACGGTTAGCGGGGGGGACGAGCAGTTCTTC
.	TRBJ2-2	.	TRBV7-2	CASRPGASNTGELFF	TGTGCCAGCAGACCGGGAGCTTCGAACACCGGGGAGCTGTTTTTT
TRBD1	TRBJ1-2	.	TRBV11-2	CASTLEGQGAPVYGYTF	TGTGCCAGCACCCTGGAGGGACAGGGGGCCCCGGTCTATGGCTACACCTTC
.	TRBJ2-3	.	TRBV6-5	CASSYGQPTDTQYF	TGTGCCAGCAGTTACGGGCAACCCACAGATACGCAGTATTTT
TRBD1	TRBJ1-1	.	TRBV28	CASSDRGAFF	TGTGCCAGCAGCGACAGGGGAGCTTTCTTT
TRBD1	TRBJ1-2	.	TRBV9	CASSVGTGGLANYGYTF	TGTGCCAGCAGCGTTGGGACAGGGGGCCTAGCTAACTATGGCTACACCTTC
.	TRBJ2-5	once	TRBV7-8	CASSLASGARETQYF	TGTGCCAGCAGCTTAGCAAGTGGGGCACGAGAGACCCAGTACTTC
.	TRBJ2-2	.	TRBV19	CASSIGQFPNTGELFF	TGTGCCAGTAGTATAGGGCAGTTCCCTAACACCGGGGAGCTGTTTTTT
.	TRBJ1-1	.	TRBV7-2	CASSRVSLNTEAFF	TGTGCCAGCAGCCGGGTTTCATTGAACACTGAAGCTTTCTTT
.	TRBJ1-4	.	TRBV7-2	CASSLRRGNEKLFF	TGTGCCAGCAGCCTACGACGGGGTAATGAAAAACTGTTTTTT
.	TRBJ2-3	.	TRBV7-9	CASSLGVYGQYF	TGTGCCAGCAGCTTAGGAGTATACGGGCAGTATTTT
.	TRBJ1-3	few	TRBV21-1	CASRAGLSGNTIYF	TGTGCCAGCCGGGCGGGTCTCTCTGGAAACACCATATATTTT
.	TRBJ1-1	.	TRBV30	CAWSKRTGNTEAFF	TGTGCCTGGAGTAAGCGGACGGGAAACACTGAAGCTTTCTTT
TRBD1	TRBJ1-4	once	TRBV5-5	CASRPGQGDEKLFF	TGTGCCAGCAGGCCGGGACAGGGGGATGAAAAACTGTTTTTT
.	TRBJ2-2	.	TRBV21-1	CASTSCRTGGCIGELFF	TGTGCCAGCACATCCTGTAGGACAGGGGGTTGTATCGGGGAGCTGTTTTTT
.	TRBJ2-3	.	TRBV7-3	CASRRDTTEADTQYF	TGTGCCAGCCGCCGGGACACAACTGAGGCGGATACGCAGTATTTT
.	TRBJ2-1	.	TRBV15	CATSRAGPEQFF	TGTGCCACCAGCAGGGCAGGGCCCGAGCAGTTCTTC
.	TRBJ2-7	.	TRBV21-1	CASSKEEQGPYEQYF	TGTGCCAGCAGCAAAGAAGAACAGGGCCCTTACGAGCAGTACTTC
.	TRBJ2-5	.	TRBV19	CASSMVGGQETQYF	TGTGCCAGTAGTATGGTTGGCGGACAAGAGACCCAGTACTTC
TRBD1	TRBJ1-6	.	TRBV7-2	CASSLAGSGTGSPLHF	TGTGCCAGCAGCTTAGCTGGATCCGGGACAGGGTCCCCCCTCCACTTT
.	TRBJ2-3	.	TRBV5-4	CASSSSLDTQYF	TGTGCCAGCAGCTCGTCCCTGGATACGCAGTATTTT
.	TRBJ1-2	.	TRBV3-1/TRBV3-2	CASSQDLGTGTQGYTF	TGTGCCAGCAGCCAAGATCTAGGAACAGGGACACAAGGCTACACCTTC
TRBD1	TRBJ1-2	.	TRBV6-5	CASSPGQGTYGYTF	TGTGCCAGCAGTCCGGGACAGGGTACCTATGGCTACACCTTC
TRBD1	TRBJ1-5	.	TRBV6-5	CASSPNGQANQPQHF	TGTGCCAGCAGTCCTAACGGACAGGCAAATCAGCCCCAGCATTTT
TRBD2	TRBJ2-3	.	TRBV25-1	CASSGSGGLSTQYF	TGTGCCAGCAGTGGTAGCGGGGGGCTTTCCACGCAGTATTTT
.	TRBJ2-6	.	TRBV19	CASKSPVTSGANVLTF	TGTGCCAGTAAGTCGCCGGTCACCTCTGGGGCCAACGTCCTGACTTTC
.	TRBJ2-7	.	TRBV27	CASRPGHGPHEQYF	TGTGCCAGCCGCCCGGGACATGGGCCCCACGAGCAGTACTTC
TRBD2	TRBJ2-3	.	TRBV7-2	CASSPSPASGELRDTQYF	TGTGCCAGCAGCCCATCCCCGGCTAGCGGGGAGTTAAGAGATACGCAGTATTTT
TRBD2	TRBJ2-7	.	TRBV6-2/TRBV6-3	CASSYPVRAGGIAYEQYF	TGTGCCAGCAGTTACCCAGTCCGGGCGGGGGGCATTGCCTACGAGCAGTACTTC
TRBD1	TRBJ1-2	.	TRBV28	CATTGTGTDYGYTF	TGTGCCACCACGGGGACAGGGACCGACTATGGCTACACCTTC
TRBD2	TRBJ2-1	.	TRBV3-1/TRBV3-2	CASSYGTSDNNEQFF	TGTGCCAGCAGCTACGGGACTAGTGATAACAATGAGCAGTTCTTC
TRBD1	TRBJ1-5	once	TRBV19	CASSQEDRGNQPQHF	TGTGCCAGTAGCCAAGAAGACAGGGGCAATCAGCCCCAGCATTTT
.	TRBJ1-2	.	TRBV19	CASSKAMEAGNYGYTF	TGTGCCAGTAGCAAAGCCATGGAGGCTGGGAACTATGGCTACACCTTC
TRBD2	TRBJ2-5	.	TRBV27	CASATLGTSGRRGQETQYF	TGTGCCAGCGCAACCCTGGGGACTAGCGGGAGGAGGGGCCAGGAGACCCAGTACTTC
TRBD2	TRBJ2-1	.	TRBV12-5	CASGKGSTSGVEGEQFF	TGTGCTAGTGGCAAGGGGTCGACTAGCGGGGTTGAAGGTGAGCAGTTCTTC
TRBD2	TRBJ2-3	once	TRBV2	CASLLAGETDTQYF	TGTGCCAGCCTGCTAGCGGGCGAAACAGATACGCAGTATTTT
TRBD1	TRBJ1-2	.	TRBV7-2	CASSLDREDGYTF	TGTGCCAGCAGTTTGGACAGGGAAGATGGCTACACCTTC
.	TRBJ1-4	.	TRBV2	CASREGRAPNEKLFF	TGTGCCAGCAGGGAGGGAAGGGCACCTAATGAAAAACTGTTTTTT